The 30 T cell receptor beta chains in this list originate from one sample, sequenced in a study. Some clones are missing from TCRdb's copy, which holds only in-frame ones; the method was immunoSEQ multiplex PCR. The table has about 50,000 clones, approximately 95% seen once; the top ten hold about 10%. The sample was PBMCs. The receptors shown here come from a man aged 40-49 years with rheumatoid arthritis.

The chain recombines TRBV7-8 with TRBJ2-7, with a tentative D call TRBD2 (5 bases). V was pared by 5 bases and J by 2 bases, with 16 bases between. Germline lookup yields CDR1 SGHVS and CDR2 FQNEAQ. The CDR3 covers 15 residues. The DNA of the CDR3 is TGTGCCAGCAGCCCCGGACTGGGAACAACCTACGAGCAGTACTTC. Amino acids: CASSPGLGTTYEQYF.

This clone was observed a single time. The chain carries TRBV6-4 and TRBJ2-2; D perhaps matches TRBD2 (6 bases). With 6 bases removed from V and 3 bases from J, the gap between germline ends came to 11 bases. CDR3 length equals 14 residues. Germline CDR1 and CDR2: MRHNA and SNTAGT. This chain's CDR3 is CASSKRADTGELFF. CDR3 nucleotide sequence: TGTGCCAGCAGCAAGCGGGCCGACACCGGGGAGCTGTTTTTT.

The chain employs TRBV9 and TRBJ2-2; D might be TRBD1 (5 bases). V lost 0 bases to trimming and J lost 4 bases, with 16 bases between them. The germline CDR1 and CDR2 sequences are SGDLS and YYNGEE. The CDR3 has 17 residues. CDR3 in amino acids: CASSVVSAGSGTGELFF. The CDR3 region has the DNA TGTGCCAGCAGCGTAGTATCGGCAGGGTCGGGCACCGGGGAGCTGTTTTTT.

The J gene is TRBJ1-1, the V gene TRBV19; D unresolved. CDR1 and CDR2 (germline): LNHDA, SQIVND (reference sequence). The CDR3 covers 15 residues. With 1 base removed from V and 3 bases from J, the gap between germline ends came to 12 bases. The CDR3 reads CASSIVSGGHTEAFF. The DNA for the CDR3 is TGTGCCAGTAGTATAGTCTCGGGAGGACACACTGAAGCTTTCTTT. Full variable domain (missing parts from reference TRBV19 and TRBJ1-1): DGGITQSPKYLFRKEGQNVTLSCEQNLNHDAMYWYRQDPGQGLRLIYYSQIVNDFQKGDIAEGYSVSREKKESFPLTVTSAQKNPTAFYLCASSIVSGGHTEAFFGQGTRLTVV.

The table lists this clone with a count of one. The chain combines TRBV19 with TRBJ1-6; D unresolved. V was pared by 8 bases and J by 0 bases, with 11 bases between. The CDR3 is 15 residues long. Per the germline V gene, CDR1 is LNHDA and CDR2 is SQIVND (reference sequence). In nucleotides, the CDR3 is TGTGCCAGTTCTTGGGAGAGCTCCTATAATTCACCCCTCCACTTT. Its protein product is CASSWESSYNSPLHF. Based on the CDR3 plus reference TRBV19 and TRBJ1-6, the full variable domain is DGGITQSPKYLFRKEGQNVTLSCEQNLNHDAMYWYRQDPGQGLRLIYYSQIVNDFQKGDIAEGYSVSREKKESFPLTVTSAQKNPTAFYLCASSWESSYNSPLHFGNGTRLTVT.

This clone was picked up one time. V gene TRBV19 combines with J gene TRBJ1-5; no clear D. Germline lookup yields CDR1 LNHDA and CDR2 SQIVND (reference sequence). Trimming shortened V by 5 bases and J by 7 bases, and 18 bases separated the two germline ends. The CDR3 length is 15 residues. CDR3 DNA: TGTGCCAGTAGTCGGCGGGCAGACCCGGTGCAGCCCCAGCATTTT. Translation gives CASSRRADPVQPQHF.

DNA of the CDR3: TGTGCCAGCAGCGCCTCCGGGACTAGCGGGTACAATGAGCAGTTCTTC. This codes for CASSASGTSGYNEQFF. The chain recombines TRBV9 with TRBJ2-1; 12 bases match TRBD2. The V segment lost 3 bases and the J segment 4 bases; nucleotides outside the gene matches: 5. The CDR3 sequence is 16 residues long. Germline V gene lookup returns CDR1 SGDLS and CDR2 YYNGEE.

The V gene is TRBV10-1, the J gene TRBJ1-2; 7 nucleotides agree with TRBD1. The germline gives CDR1 WNHNN, CDR2 SYGVQD (reference sequence). This CDR3 is 14 amino acids long. The V segment lost 0 bases and the J segment 4 bases; nucleotides outside the gene matches: 2. The CDR3 reads CASSESNRGYGYTF. The CDR3 nucleotides read TGCGCCAGCAGTGAGTCGAACAGGGGCTATGGCTACACCTTC.

The V gene is TRBV15, the J gene TRBJ1-3; D call uncertain. V lost 2 bases and J 0 bases, leaving 14 bases between the germline ends. This CDR3 has 17 residues. Germline V lookup: CDR1 LNHNV, CDR2 YYDKDF (reference sequence). The CDR3 DNA reads TGTGCCACCAGCAGACCCCTAGTCTCGAACTCTGGAAACACCATATATTTT. Amino acid sequence: CATSRPLVSNSGNTIYF.

The chain links TRBV11-2 to TRBJ2-7; D is possibly TRBD1 (6 bases). The V gene lost 5 bases and the J gene lost 0 bases, with 11 bases spanning the gap. The CDR3 totals 14 residues. The germline CDR1 and CDR2 sequences are SGHAT and FQNNGV. The CDR3 loop reads CASSRGQNSYEQYF. CDR3 nucleotide sequence: TGTGCCAGCAGCCGCGGACAGAACTCCTACGAGCAGTACTTC.

V usage is TRBV2 and J usage is TRBJ1-5; D is unclear. CDR3 length: 14 residues. Trimming took 3 bases from V and 4 from J, leaving 10 bases between them. Germline V gene lookup returns CDR1 SNHLY and CDR2 FYNNEI. The CDR3: CASSERTENQPQHF. The CDR3 coding sequence is TGTGCCAGCAGTGAGAGGACCGAGAATCAGCCCCAGCATTTT. Full variable domain (rest looked up from reference TRBV2 and TRBJ1-5): EPEVTQTPSHQVTQMGQEVILRCVPISNHLYFYWYRQILGQKVEFLVSFYNNEISEKSEIFDDQFSVERPDGSNFTLKIRSTKLEDSAMYFCASSERTENQPQHFGDGTRLSIL.

CDR3 coding DNA: TGTGCCAGCAGTGAAGTAGCGACTTACAATGAGCAGTTCTTC. This sequence encodes CASSEVATYNEQFF. The chain uses TRBV6-1 and TRBJ2-1; TRBD2 might be the D (5 bases). The V end lost 1 base, the J end lost 4 bases, and 8 bases lay between the germline ends. The CDR3 length is 14 residues. CDR1 is MNHNS and CDR2 is SASEGT in the germline V gene.

This sequence joins TRBV5-5 and TRBJ2-7; the match to TRBD1 covers 8 bases. The CDR3 is 15 amino acids. Germline CDR1 and CDR2: SGHKS and YYEKEE (reference sequence). V was pared by 6 bases and J by 3 bases, with 11 bases of the junction left unmatched. The chain's CDR3 is CASTLVPGQGYEQYF. The DNA for the CDR3 is TGTGCCAGCACCCTTGTTCCCGGACAGGGCTACGAGCAGTACTTC.

The chain has TRBV7-9 and TRBJ2-3, with D unresolved. The CDR3 spans 14 residues. The ends were cut back, 10 bases at V and 1 base at J, with 15 bases in the middle. Germline V gene data show CDR1 as SEHNR and CDR2 as FQNEAQ (reference sequence). Here the CDR3 DNA reads TGTGCCACCCCCTTACCCCTAGGCACAGATACGCAGTATTTT. It encodes CATPLPLGTDTQYF.

The chain is built from TRBV6-5 and TRBJ1-1, with 8 nucleotides matching TRBD1. V lost 5 bases to trimming and J lost 3 bases; unmatched junction nucleotides: 8. This CDR3 has 15 residues. Germline V gene sequence: CDR1 MNHEY, CDR2 SVGAGI. Here the CDR3 DNA reads TGTGCCAGCAGTAGAAGGACAGGGCGTTACACTGAAGCTTTCTTT. As protein: CASSRRTGRYTEAFF.

This rearrangement joins TRBV6-2 or TRBV6-3 to TRBJ2-2; the D gene is possibly TRBD1 (6 bases). The ends were cut back, 5 bases at V and 3 bases at J, with 10 bases in the middle. Per the germline V gene, CDR1 is MNHEY and CDR2 is SVGEGT. This CDR3 is 14 amino acids long. Written as DNA, the CDR3 is TGTGCCAGCAGTCCCGGACAGCACACCGGGGAGCTGTTTTTT. This translates into CASSPGQHTGELFF.

V and J are TRBV2 and TRBJ2-7; 7 positions agree with TRBD1. The V gene's germline CDR1 is SNHLY and CDR2 FYNNEI. V was pared by 5 bases and J by 2 bases, with 6 bases of the junction left unmatched. The CDR3 is 14 amino acids. The CDR3 loop reads CASSPRQGPYEQYF. CDR3 nucleotide sequence: TGTGCCAGCAGTCCCCGACAGGGACCCTACGAGCAGTACTTC.

The CDR3 region is CASSLVGYNEQFF. As DNA, the CDR3 is TGCGCCAGCAGCTTGGTTGGATACAATGAGCAGTTCTTC. The chain couples TRBV5-1 to TRBJ2-1, with D unresolved. The ends were cut back, 0 bases at V and 4 bases at J, with 5 bases in the middle. There are 13 residues in the CDR3. Per the germline V gene, CDR1 is SGHRS and CDR2 is YFSETQ.

The chain couples TRBV24-1 to TRBJ2-2; D is perhaps TRBD2 (6 bases). Trimming pared 8 bases from V and 0 bases from J, leaving 9 bases between. The CDR3 has 14 amino acids. Germline V CDR1 and CDR2: KGHDR, SFDVKD. As DNA, the CDR3 is TGTGCCACCATGGGGGGATCGAACACCGGGGAGCTGTTTTTT. Amino acids: CATMGGSNTGELFF.

The chain has TRBV12-3 or TRBV12-4 and TRBJ1-1; D is unclear. Trimming left V 6 bases short and J 1 base short, with 9 bases between. The CDR3 spans 13 residues. The CDR3 region is CASRRPENTEAFF. The CDR3 nucleotides are TGTGCCAGCAGGCGGCCCGAGAACACTGAAGCTTTCTTT.

V gene TRBV30 combines with J gene TRBJ1-2; TRBD1 matches 7 bases. This CDR3 comprises 11 residues. Germline values: CDR1 GTSNPN, CDR2 SVGIG (reference sequence). V shed 4 bases, J shed 8 bases, and the junction held 4 bases outside the gene matches. This CDR3 is CAWNSGGGYTF. Here the CDR3 DNA reads TGTGCCTGGAATTCAGGGGGAGGCTACACCTTC.

This clone was recorded only once. The chain uses TRBV6-6 and TRBJ2-2; D gene ambiguous. Trimming removed 2 bases from V and 5 bases from J, with 3 bases in between. There are 12 residues in the CDR3. Germline assignment: CDR1 MNHNY and CDR2 SVGAGI (reference sequence). The CDR3 DNA reads as TGTGCCAGCAGTTACGAGACCGGGGAGCTGTTTTTT. Encoded protein: CASSYETGELFF.

The chain couples TRBV21-1 to TRBJ1-4. TRBV21-1 is a known pseudogene. The CDR3 is made up of 15 amino acids. The CDR3: CASSKGGGTNEKLFF. CDR3 DNA sequence: TGTGCCAGCAGCAAAGGGGGGGGTACTAATGAAAAACTGTTTTTT.

The J gene is TRBJ2-2, the V gene TRBV7-2; TRBD1 matches 10 bases. This CDR3 region has 16 residues. From germline, CDR1 is SGHTA and CDR2 FQGNSA. Germline trimming cut 1 base from V and 7 bases from J; bases unmatched to any gene: 6. CDR3 residues: CASSLDDRGLGGELFF. As DNA, the CDR3 is TGTGCCAGCAGCTTAGATGACAGGGGGCTAGGCGGGGAGCTGTTTTTT.

The chain links TRBV3-1 (or the pseudogene TRBV3-2) to TRBJ1-2, with 9 bases fitting TRBD1. Germline CDR1 and CDR2: LGHDT and YNNKEL (reference sequence). With V trimmed by 5 bases and J by 11 bases, 12 bases remained unmatched. The CDR3 contains 14 residues. The CDR3 reads CASSYKPGTGLYTF. CDR3 nucleotide sequence: TGTGCCAGCAGCTATAAGCCCGGGACAGGGCTTTACACCTTC.

The V gene is TRBV10-3, the J gene TRBJ2-7; 14 nucleotides line up with TRBD2. This CDR3 has 15 residues. CDR1 and CDR2 from the germline V gene are ENHRY and SYGVKD. Trimming took 1 base from V and 6 from J; bases not matched to a gene: 2. As DNA, the CDR3 is TGTGCCATCAGTGAGTGGGGGACTAGCGGGGGCGAGCAGTACTTC. The encoded protein is CAISEWGTSGGEQYF.

The chain couples TRBV6-5 to TRBJ1-2; a weak D match, TRBD1 (6 bases). From germline, CDR1 is MNHEY and CDR2 SVGAGI. Trimming removed 8 bases from V and 5 bases from J, with 21 bases in between. The length of the CDR3 is 15 residues. CDR3 residues: CASCPGGGVGYGYTF. The CDR3 DNA follows: TGTGCCAGCTGTCCGGGGGGGGGCGTTGGGTATGGCTACACCTTC.

The chain joins TRBV2 to TRBJ1-4; a possible D gene is TRBD1 (5 bases). Germline lookup yields CDR1 SNHLY and CDR2 FYNNEI. CDR3 length: 14 amino acids. Trimming left V 9 bases short and J 4 bases short, with 15 bases between. CDR3 nucleotides: TGTGCCAGTCAGTACGGGACTGATAATGAAAAACTGTTTTTT. Its translation is CASQYGTDNEKLFF.

This chain joins TRBV9 and TRBJ1-1, with D possibly matching TRBD1 (5 bases). This CDR3 has 14 amino acids. The V gene lost 3 bases and the J gene lost 0 bases, with 9 bases spanning the gap. Germline V CDR1 and CDR2: SGDLS, YYNGEE. DNA of the CDR3: TGTGCCAGCAGCGCAAGGGGCTTGAACACTGAAGCTTTCTTT. It translates to CASSARGLNTEAFF. Combining the CDR3 with reference TRBV9 and TRBJ1-1 gives the whole variable domain DSGVTQTPKHLITATGQRVTLRCSPRSGDLSVYWYQQSLDQGLQFLIQYYNGEERAKGNILERFSAQQFPDLHSELNLSSLELGDSALYFCASSARGLNTEAFFGQGTRLTVV.

The chain couples TRBV29-1 to TRBJ1-1; unclear D gene. With 6 bases removed from V and 4 bases from J, the gap between germline ends came to 15 bases. The CDR3 has 13 amino acids. Germline CDR1 SQVTM, CDR2 ANQGSEA. Here the CDR3 reads CSVRTRMGTEAFF. CDR3 DNA: TGCAGCGTGCGGACCCGGATGGGCACTGAAGCTTTCTTT. The entire variable domain, with the rest obtained from reference TRBV29-1 and TRBJ1-1, is as follows: SAVISQKPSRDICQRGTSLTIQCQVDSQVTMMFWYRQQPGQSLTLIATANQGSEATYESGFVIDKFPISRPNLTFSTLTVSNMSPEDSSIYLCSVRTRMGTEAFFGQGTRLTVV.